This T cell receptor beta chain was obtained from a study of T cell responses to AZD1222 COVID-19 vaccine. Points from the study as a whole: Females made up more of the donors, who were largely white British, and clonal diversity may have come out too low. Only a handful of AZD1222 recipients were seropositive at baseline.

The germline gives CDR1 SGHKS, CDR2 YYEKEE (reference sequence). This CDR3 region has 14 residues. The V gene lost 3 bases and the J gene lost 0 bases, with 9 bases spanning the gap. Repertoires were generated with immunoSEQ multiplex PCR, while TCRdb's copy carries only in-frame clones and drops some. The sample consists of 150,000 to 200,000 clones, 85% to 95% of them appearing once. Concerning this clone itself: Antigen specificity is unknown.

J is TRBJ2-5 and V is TRBV5-5; the D gene is possibly TRBD2 (6 bases). The TCR sequence derives from an adult in good health. The starting material was peripheral blood, obtained on day 0 of AZD1222 vaccination. For the CDR3, the DNA is TGTGCCAGCAGCTCAAGGACTAACCAAGAGACCCAGTACTTC. The encoded protein is CASSSRTNQETQYF.